Listed below are T cell receptor beta chains from one sample, sequenced in a study of shared clonotypes between healthy human individuals. Generated by immunoSEQ multiplex PCR, the TCRdb table keeps only in-frame clones and is missing some. The sample yields over a million clones, 95% to 97% seen once. Sequencing was carried out using naive CD4+ T cells sorted from blood. The receptor source for this set is a man aged 30 to 39 in good health. Both conserved end residues are part of each CDR3. A D gene is named only where the DNA matches it firmly. Only part of the rows carry a size: once, few, many, or a class if the clone is expanded.

J	size	D	V	CDR3
TRBJ2-5	.	TRBD2	TRBV11-3	CASSPGLAGGKETQYF
TRBJ2-7	.	.	TRBV7-7	CASSYSTSSKQYF
TRBJ1-2	.	.	TRBV6-5	CASSQPGTRGGYTF
TRBJ2-1	.	TRBD2	TRBV5-1	CASRLGLAGNNEQFF
TRBJ2-1	.	TRBD1	TRBV25-1	CASSGQGGAGAEQFF
TRBJ2-1	.	.	TRBV28	CASSQTRSVPNEQFF
TRBJ1-2	once	.	TRBV13	CASSLGAGTNYGYTF
TRBJ2-5	once	.	TRBV28	CASSLDRSARGNQETQYF
TRBJ2-7	once	.	TRBV7-8	CASSLGNRDYEQYF
TRBJ1-2	.	.	TRBV29-1	CSVEYQDSDYGYTF
TRBJ1-1	.	TRBD1	TRBV5-6	CASSGQGRAEAFF
TRBJ2-7	.	TRBD1	TRBV18	CASSPLPGQGFSLSYEQYF
TRBJ2-7	.	TRBD1	TRBV7-2	CASSLDRGTYEQYF
TRBJ2-7	once	.	TRBV5-1	CASSPGVWTAAYEQYF
TRBJ2-7	.	.	TRBV19	CASSIRGSEQYF
TRBJ2-7	.	.	TRBV28	CASSLLGGRRDEQYF
TRBJ1-1	.	TRBD1	TRBV10-3	CAISLGQGGTTEAFF
TRBJ2-7	.	.	TRBV5-4	CASSHPQANEQYF
TRBJ1-5	.	TRBD1	TRBV6-1	CASKDRVVQPQHF
TRBJ2-3	.	.	TRBV9	CASSVEIAGSTDTQYF
TRBJ1-2	.	.	TRBV18	CASSPRGAPGGYTF
TRBJ2-1	once	.	TRBV7-8	CASSLELAGREQFF
TRBJ1-2	.	.	TRBV5-4	CASSLSVANYGYTF
TRBJ2-7	.	TRBD1	TRBV5-1	CASSAGTGVIYEQYF
TRBJ2-2	.	.	TRBV7-3	CASSSTLTRGAGGELFF
TRBJ2-7	once	.	TRBV5-1	CASRRVGGSPYEQYF
TRBJ2-1	once	.	TRBV10-3	CAISETLSGGEQFF
TRBJ2-3	.	.	TRBV27	CASSYWDSTDTQYF
TRBJ2-2	.	.	TRBV11-2	CASRRGLWDTGELFF
TRBJ2-7	.	TRBD1	TRBV18	CASSLDRAYEQYF
TRBJ2-2	.	.	TRBV11-2	CASSLGSLFGRTVNRELFF
TRBJ2-7	.	.	TRBV20-1	CSATPLYEQYF
TRBJ2-7	.	TRBD2	TRBV15	CATSPWGSGRASSYEQYF
TRBJ2-7	.	.	TRBV7-2	CASSLAAPAGYEQYF
TRBJ2-5	.	TRBD2	TRBV7-3	CASSSLAAKGETQYF
TRBJ1-5	.	.	TRBV27	CASSPLGQPQHF
TRBJ2-1	.	.	TRBV5-3	CARSLGGINEQFF
TRBJ1-5	.	.	TRBV6-1	CASSEAPMSGSNQPQHF
TRBJ2-3	once	.	TRBV18	CASSPVGGTDTQYF
TRBJ2-7	.	TRBD2	TRBV6-5	CASSYRTSGSYEQYF
TRBJ2-7	.	TRBD1	TRBV5-4	CASSRLSGQGTYEQYF
TRBJ2-7	.	TRBD1	TRBV6-5	CASSSPATGAYEQYF
TRBJ2-2	.	TRBD1	TRBV25-1	CASSARTGRTGELFF
TRBJ2-5	.	TRBD1	TRBV9	CASSTRTGYQETQYF
TRBJ2-5	.	TRBD1	TRBV25-1	CASSGQGLRETQYF
TRBJ1-4	.	.	TRBV4-1	CASSQKVSGATNEKLFF
TRBJ2-2	.	.	TRBV19	CASSIRLPSGELFF
TRBJ1-1	few	.	TRBV5-1	CASSSDSLGTEAFF
TRBJ1-4	.	.	TRBV7-2	CASSRGLENEKLFF
TRBJ2-7	.	.	TRBV11-2	CASSLDRLYSYEQYF
TRBJ2-7	.	TRBD2	TRBV28	CASSRPGLTYEQYF
TRBJ1-1	.	TRBD1	TRBV9	CASARGHGTEAFF
TRBJ2-6	.	.	TRBV11-3	CASSLTRGTGANVLTF
TRBJ2-5	.	.	TRBV6-6	CASILGGAGGETQYF